This T cell receptor (beta chain) was observed in a study of blood T cell repertoires in COVID-19. The wider study: Material from acute and convalescent COVID-19 was sourced from the United States, Italy and Spain. Sample material is recorded as cDNA or gDNA derived from T cells, B-cell-depleted T cells, or PBMCs.

The CDR3 consists of 15 residues. Trimming shortened V by 2 bases and J by 5 bases, and 13 bases separated the two germline ends. Germline V CDR1 and CDR2: MNHNS, SASEGT. Authors' methods: Cell counts per sample came from amplifying reference gene primers. Sequencing was performed with immunoSEQ multiplex PCR; in TCRdb, only in-frame clones are kept and a portion is missing. V and J calls and clone size are given by that table; D and trimming were obtained from the DNA. This sample has over 80,000 clones, with approximately 86% found just once. The sample comprised peripheral blood. The rearrangement uses TRBV6-1 and TRBJ1-5, with a possible D match to TRBD1 (6 bases). This TCR came from a man older than 75 with active or convalescent COVID-19. CDR3 in DNA: TGTGCCAGCAGTGAATATCGGGGGGGGCATCAGCCCCAGCATTTT. Translating gives CASSEYRGGHQPQHF.